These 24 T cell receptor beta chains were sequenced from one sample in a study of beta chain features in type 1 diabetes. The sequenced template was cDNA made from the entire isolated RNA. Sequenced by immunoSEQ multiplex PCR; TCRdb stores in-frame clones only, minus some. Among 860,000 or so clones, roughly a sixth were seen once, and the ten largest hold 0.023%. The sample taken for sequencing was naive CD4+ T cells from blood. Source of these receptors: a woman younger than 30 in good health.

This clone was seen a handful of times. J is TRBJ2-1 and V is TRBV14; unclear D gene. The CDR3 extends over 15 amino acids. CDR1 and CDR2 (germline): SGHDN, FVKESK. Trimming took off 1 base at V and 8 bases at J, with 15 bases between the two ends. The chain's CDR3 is CASSQVWFSRDEQFF. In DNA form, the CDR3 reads TGTGCCAGCAGCCAAGTGTGGTTTTCAAGGGATGAGCAGTTCTTC. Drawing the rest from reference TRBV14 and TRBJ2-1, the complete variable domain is EAGVTQFPSHSVIEKGQTVTLRCDPISGHDNLYWYRRVMGKEIKFLLHFVKESKQDESGMPNNRFLAERTGGTYSTLKVQPAELEDSGVYFCASSQVWFSRDEQFFGPGTRLTVL.

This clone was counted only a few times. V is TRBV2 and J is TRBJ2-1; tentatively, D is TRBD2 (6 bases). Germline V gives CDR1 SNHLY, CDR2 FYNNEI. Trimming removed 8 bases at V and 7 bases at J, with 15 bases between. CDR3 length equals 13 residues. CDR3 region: CASVSGFGNEQFF. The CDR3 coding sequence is TGTGCCAGCGTCAGCGGGTTTGGGAATGAGCAGTTCTTC.

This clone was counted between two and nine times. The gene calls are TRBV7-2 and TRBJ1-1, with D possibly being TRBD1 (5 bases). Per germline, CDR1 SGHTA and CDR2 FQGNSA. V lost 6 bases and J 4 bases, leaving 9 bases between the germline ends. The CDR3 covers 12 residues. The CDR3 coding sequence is TGTGCCAGCAGGCTGGGGGGCACTGAAGCTTTCTTT. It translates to CASRLGGTEAFF.

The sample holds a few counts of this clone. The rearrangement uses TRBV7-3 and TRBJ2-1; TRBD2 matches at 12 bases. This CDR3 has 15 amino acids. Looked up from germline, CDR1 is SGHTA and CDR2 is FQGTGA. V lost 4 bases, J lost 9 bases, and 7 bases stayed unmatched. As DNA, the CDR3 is TGTGCCAGCAGCTCATCTAGCGGGAGGGTAATTGAGCAGTTCTTC. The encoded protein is CASSSSSGRVIEQFF.

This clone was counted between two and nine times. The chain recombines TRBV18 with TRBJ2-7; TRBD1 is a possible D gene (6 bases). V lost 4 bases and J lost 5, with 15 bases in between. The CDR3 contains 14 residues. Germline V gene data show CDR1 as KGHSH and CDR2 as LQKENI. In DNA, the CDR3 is TGTGCCAGCTCACTTGGAAGGGGGAACAACGAGCAGTACTTC. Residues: CASSLGRGNNEQYF.

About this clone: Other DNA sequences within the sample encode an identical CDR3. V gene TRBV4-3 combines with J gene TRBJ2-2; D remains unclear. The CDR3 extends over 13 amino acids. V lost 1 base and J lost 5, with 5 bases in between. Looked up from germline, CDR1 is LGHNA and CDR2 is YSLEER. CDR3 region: CASSQVRTGELFF. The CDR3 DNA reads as TGCGCCAGCAGCCAAGTTCGGACCGGGGAGCTGTTTTTT.

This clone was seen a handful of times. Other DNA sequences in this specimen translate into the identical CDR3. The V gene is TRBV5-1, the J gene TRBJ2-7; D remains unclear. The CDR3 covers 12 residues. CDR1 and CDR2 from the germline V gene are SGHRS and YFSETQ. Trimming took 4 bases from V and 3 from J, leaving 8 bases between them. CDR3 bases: TGCGCCAGCAGCGCTCAAGGCTACGAGCAGTACTTC. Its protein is CASSAQGYEQYF.

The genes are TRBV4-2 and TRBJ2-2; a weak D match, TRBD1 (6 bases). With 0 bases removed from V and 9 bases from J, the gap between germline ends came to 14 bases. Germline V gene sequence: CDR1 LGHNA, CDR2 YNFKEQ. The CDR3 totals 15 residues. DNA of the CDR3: TGTGCCAGCAGCCAAGATCCAGGGGCAAGACGGGAGCTGTTTTTT. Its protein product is CASSQDPGARRELFF.

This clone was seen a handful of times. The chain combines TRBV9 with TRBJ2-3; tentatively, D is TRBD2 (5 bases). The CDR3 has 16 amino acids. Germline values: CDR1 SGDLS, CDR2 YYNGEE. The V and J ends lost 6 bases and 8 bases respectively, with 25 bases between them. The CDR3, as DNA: TGTGCCAGCACCTCCCACGGCTCCGGGGTTATGGGTACGCAGTATTTT. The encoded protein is CASTSHGSGVMGTQYF.

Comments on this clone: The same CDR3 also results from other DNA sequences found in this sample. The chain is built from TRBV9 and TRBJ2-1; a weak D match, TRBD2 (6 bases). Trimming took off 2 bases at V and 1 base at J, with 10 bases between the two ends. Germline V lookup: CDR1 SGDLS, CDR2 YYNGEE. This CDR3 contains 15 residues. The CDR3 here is CASSVAGLSYNEQFF. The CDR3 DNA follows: TGTGCCAGCAGCGTGGCGGGACTTTCCTACAATGAGCAGTTCTTC.

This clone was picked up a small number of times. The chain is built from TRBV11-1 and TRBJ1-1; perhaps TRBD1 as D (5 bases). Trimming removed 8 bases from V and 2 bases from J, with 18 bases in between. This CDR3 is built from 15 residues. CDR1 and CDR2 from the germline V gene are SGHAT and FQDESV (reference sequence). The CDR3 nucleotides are TGTGCCAGCCAATTGAGGGGTGCTGGAAACACTGAAGCTTTCTTT. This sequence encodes CASQLRGAGNTEAFF.

The CDR3 DNA is TGTGCCAGCAGCTTGGACCGGGGGTATCAGCCCCAGCATTTT. It translates to CASSLDRGYQPQHF. The rearrangement links TRBV5-8 to TRBJ1-5, with D possibly matching TRBD1 (5 bases). The germline CDR1 and CDR2 sequences are SGHTS and YDEGEE. This CDR3 contains 14 residues. Trimming took 0 bases from V and 5 from J, leaving 9 bases between them.

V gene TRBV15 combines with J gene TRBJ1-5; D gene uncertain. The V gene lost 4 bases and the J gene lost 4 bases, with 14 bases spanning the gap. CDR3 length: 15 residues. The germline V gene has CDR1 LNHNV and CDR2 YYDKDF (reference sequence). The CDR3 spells CATSIVKENNQPQHF. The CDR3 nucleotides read TGTGCCACCAGCATCGTTAAGGAGAATAATCAGCCCCAGCATTTT.

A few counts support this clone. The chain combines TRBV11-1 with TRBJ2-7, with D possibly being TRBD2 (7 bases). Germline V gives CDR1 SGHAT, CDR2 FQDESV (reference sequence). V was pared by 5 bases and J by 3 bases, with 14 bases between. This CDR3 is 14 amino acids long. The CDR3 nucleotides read TGTGCCAGCAGCCGCGGGGGCAGAGACTACGAGCAGTACTTC. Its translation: CASSRGGRDYEQYF.

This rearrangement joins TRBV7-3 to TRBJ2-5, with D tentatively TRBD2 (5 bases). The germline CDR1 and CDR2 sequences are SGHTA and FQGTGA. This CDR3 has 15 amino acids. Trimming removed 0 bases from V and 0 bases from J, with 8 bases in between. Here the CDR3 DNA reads TGTGCCAGCAGCTTAACCGGGATTTACCAAGAGACCCAGTACTTC. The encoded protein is CASSLTGIYQETQYF. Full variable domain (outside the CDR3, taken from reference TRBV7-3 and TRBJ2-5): GAGVSQTPSNKVTEKGKYVELRCDPISGHTALYWYRQSLGQGPEFLIYFQGTGAADDSGLPNDRFFAVRPEGSVSTLKIQRTERGDSAVYLCASSLTGIYQETQYFGPGTRLLVL.

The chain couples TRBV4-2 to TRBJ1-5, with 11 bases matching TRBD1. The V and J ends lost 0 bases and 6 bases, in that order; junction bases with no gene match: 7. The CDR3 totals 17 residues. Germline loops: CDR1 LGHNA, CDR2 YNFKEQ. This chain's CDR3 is CASSQDGTGGLAQPQHF. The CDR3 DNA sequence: TGTGCCAGCAGCCAAGATGGGACAGGGGGTCTTGCTCAGCCCCAGCATTTT.

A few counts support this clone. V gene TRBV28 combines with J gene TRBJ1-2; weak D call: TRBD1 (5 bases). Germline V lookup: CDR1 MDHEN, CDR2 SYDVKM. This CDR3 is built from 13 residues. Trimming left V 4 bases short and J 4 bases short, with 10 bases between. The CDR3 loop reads CASSSGDFYGYTF. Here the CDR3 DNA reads TGTGCCAGCAGTTCGGGGGACTTCTATGGCTACACCTTC.

The CDR3 protein is CASSYRFGANVLTF. The CDR3 nucleotides are TGTGCCAGCAGCTACCGTTTTGGGGCCAACGTCCTGACTTTC. V usage is TRBV7-6 and J usage is TRBJ2-6; no reliable D call. V was pared by 4 bases and J by 3 bases, with 7 bases between. From germline, CDR1 is SGHVS and CDR2 FNYEAQ. CDR3 length: 14 residues.

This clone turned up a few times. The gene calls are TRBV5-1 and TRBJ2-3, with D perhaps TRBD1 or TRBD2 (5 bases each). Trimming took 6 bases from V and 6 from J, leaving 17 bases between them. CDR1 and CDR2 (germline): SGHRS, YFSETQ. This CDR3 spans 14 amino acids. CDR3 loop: CASTAGTSGDTQYF. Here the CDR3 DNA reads TGCGCCAGCACGGCAGGGACCTCCGGGGATACGCAGTATTTT.

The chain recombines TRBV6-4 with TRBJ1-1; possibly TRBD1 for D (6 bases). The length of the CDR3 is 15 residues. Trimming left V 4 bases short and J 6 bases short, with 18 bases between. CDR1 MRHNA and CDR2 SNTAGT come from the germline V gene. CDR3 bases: TGTGCCAGCAGTGCGGGGCCGGGACAAAACTCTGAAGCTTTCTTT. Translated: CASSAGPGQNSEAFF.

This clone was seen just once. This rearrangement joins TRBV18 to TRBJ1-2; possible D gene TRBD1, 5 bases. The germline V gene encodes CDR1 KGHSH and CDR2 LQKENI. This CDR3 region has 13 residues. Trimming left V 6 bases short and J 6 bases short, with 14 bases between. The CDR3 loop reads CASSLYGTDGYTF. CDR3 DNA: TGTGCCAGCTCCTTATATGGGACGGATGGCTACACCTTC.

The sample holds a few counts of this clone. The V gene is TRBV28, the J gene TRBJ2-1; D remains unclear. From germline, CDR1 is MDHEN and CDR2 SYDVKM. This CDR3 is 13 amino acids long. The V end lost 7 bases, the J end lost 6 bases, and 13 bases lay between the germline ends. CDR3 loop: CASTEAPFNEQFF. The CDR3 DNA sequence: TGTGCCAGCACCGAAGCCCCTTTCAATGAGCAGTTCTTC.

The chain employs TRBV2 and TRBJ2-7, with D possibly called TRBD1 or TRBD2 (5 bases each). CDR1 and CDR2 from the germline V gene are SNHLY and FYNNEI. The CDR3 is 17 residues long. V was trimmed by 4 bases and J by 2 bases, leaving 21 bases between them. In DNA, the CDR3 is TGTGCCAGCAGTGCTGGGCAGGGACGCACTTCCGCCTACGAGCAGTACTTC. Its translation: CASSAGQGRTSAYEQYF.

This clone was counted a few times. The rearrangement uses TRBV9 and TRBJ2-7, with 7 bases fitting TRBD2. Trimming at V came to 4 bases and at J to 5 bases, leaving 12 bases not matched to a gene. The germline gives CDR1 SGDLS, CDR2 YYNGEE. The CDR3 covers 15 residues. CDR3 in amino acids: CASSPPGTTPNEQYF. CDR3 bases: TGTGCCAGCAGCCCCCCCGGGACTACACCTAACGAGCAGTACTTC.